This T cell receptor (beta chain) was documented in a study of blood T cell repertoires in COVID-19. The method was immunoSEQ multiplex PCR; TCRdb's version includes in-frame clones alone and lacks a portion of them. The data hold about 100,000 clones, with 70% to 90% observed a single time. CDR3 length: 16 residues. Germline CDR1 and CDR2: LNHDA and SQIVND (reference sequence). V lost 0 bases, J lost 0 bases, and 11 bases lay in between. Sequencing was performed on PBMCs or T cells enriched from blood (not recorded which). The chain employs TRBV19 and TRBJ1-1; tentatively, D is TRBD1 (5 bases). This clonotype was obtained from a woman aged 45 to 65 who had recovered from COVID-19. The CDR3 protein is CASSIDFGHLNTEAFF. The CDR3 DNA reads as TGTGCCAGTAGTATAGATTTCGGACACCTGAACACTGAAGCTTTCTTT.